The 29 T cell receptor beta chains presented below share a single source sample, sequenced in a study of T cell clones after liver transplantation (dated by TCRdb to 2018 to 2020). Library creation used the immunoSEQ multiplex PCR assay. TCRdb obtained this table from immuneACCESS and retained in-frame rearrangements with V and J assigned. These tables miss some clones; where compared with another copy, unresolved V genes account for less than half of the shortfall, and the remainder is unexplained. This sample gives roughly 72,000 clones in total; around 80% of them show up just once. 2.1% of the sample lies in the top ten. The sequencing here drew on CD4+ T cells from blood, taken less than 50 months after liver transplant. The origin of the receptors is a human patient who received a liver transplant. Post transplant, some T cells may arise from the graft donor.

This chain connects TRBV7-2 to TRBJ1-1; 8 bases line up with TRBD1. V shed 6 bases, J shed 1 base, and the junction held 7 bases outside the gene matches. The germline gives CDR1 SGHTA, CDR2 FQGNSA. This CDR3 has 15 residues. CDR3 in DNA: TGTGCCAGCAGTCCTCCCGGGACAGGGAACACTGAAGCTTTCTTT. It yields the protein CASSPPGTGNTEAFF.

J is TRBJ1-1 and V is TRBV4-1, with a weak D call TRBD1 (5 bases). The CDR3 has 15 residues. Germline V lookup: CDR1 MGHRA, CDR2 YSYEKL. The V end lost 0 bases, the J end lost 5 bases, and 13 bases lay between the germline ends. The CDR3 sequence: CASSQEGGRGTEAFF. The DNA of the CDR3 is TGCGCCAGCAGCCAAGAGGGCGGGAGGGGAACTGAAGCTTTCTTT.

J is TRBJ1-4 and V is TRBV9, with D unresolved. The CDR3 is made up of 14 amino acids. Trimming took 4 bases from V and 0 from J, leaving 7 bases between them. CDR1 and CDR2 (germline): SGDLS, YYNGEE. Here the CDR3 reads CASSLVPTNEKLFF. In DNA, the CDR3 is TGTGCCAGCAGCTTAGTACCAACTAATGAAAAACTGTTTTTT.

CDR3 sequence (DNA): TGTGCCAGCAGCTTAGCGGGGAACACCGGGGAGCTGTTTTTT. Translation: CASSLAGNTGELFF. This chain connects TRBV11-2 to TRBJ2-2, with D unresolved. V was clipped by 1 base and J by 1 base, with 4 bases between them. Germline CDR1 reads SGHAT; CDR2 reads FQNNGV. The CDR3 has 14 amino acids.

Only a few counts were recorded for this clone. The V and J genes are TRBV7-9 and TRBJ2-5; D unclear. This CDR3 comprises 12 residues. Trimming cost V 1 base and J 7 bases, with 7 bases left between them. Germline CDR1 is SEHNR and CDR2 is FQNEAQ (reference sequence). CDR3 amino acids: CASSLDGLTQYF. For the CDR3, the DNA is TGTGCCAGCAGCTTAGACGGCTTGACCCAGTACTTC.

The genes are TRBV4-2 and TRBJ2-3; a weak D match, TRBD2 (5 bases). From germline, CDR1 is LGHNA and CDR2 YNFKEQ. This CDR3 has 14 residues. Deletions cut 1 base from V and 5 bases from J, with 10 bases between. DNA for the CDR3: TGTGCCAGCAGCCAAGGGTCCGGGGAAGATACGCAGTATTTT. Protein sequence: CASSQGSGEDTQYF.

The DNA for the CDR3 is TGTGCCAGTAACGAAGTGGACGGATTCAAAAACATTCAGTACTTC. Amino acids: CASNEVDGFKNIQYF. The chain couples TRBV19 to TRBJ2-4; no reliable D call. The CDR3 runs to 15 residues. Germline V gives CDR1 LNHDA, CDR2 SQIVND (reference sequence). Trimming took off 7 bases at V and 3 bases at J, with 16 bases between the two ends. Full variable domain (missing parts from reference TRBV19 and TRBJ2-4): DGGITQSPKYLFRKEGQNVTLSCEQNLNHDAMYWYRQDPGQGLRLIYYSQIVNDFQKGDIAEGYSVSREKKESFPLTVTSAQKNPTAFYLCASNEVDGFKNIQYFGAGTRLSVL.

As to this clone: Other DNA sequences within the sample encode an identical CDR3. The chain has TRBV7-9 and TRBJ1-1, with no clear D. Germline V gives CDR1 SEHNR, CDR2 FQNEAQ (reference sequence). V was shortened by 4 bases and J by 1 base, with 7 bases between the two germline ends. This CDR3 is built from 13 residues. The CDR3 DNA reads TGTGCCAGCAGCTCGGCAGGGAACACTGAAGCTTTCTTT. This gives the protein CASSSAGNTEAFF.

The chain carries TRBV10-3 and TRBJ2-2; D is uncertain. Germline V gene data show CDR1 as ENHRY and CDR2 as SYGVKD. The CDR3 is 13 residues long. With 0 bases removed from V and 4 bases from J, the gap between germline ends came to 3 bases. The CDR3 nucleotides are TGTGCCATCAGTGAGTCAGGCACCGGGGAGCTGTTTTTT. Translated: CAISESGTGELFF.

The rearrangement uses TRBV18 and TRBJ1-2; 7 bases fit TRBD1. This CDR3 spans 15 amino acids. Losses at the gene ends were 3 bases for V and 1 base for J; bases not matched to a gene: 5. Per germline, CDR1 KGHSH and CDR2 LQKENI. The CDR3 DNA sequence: TGTGCCAGCTCACCTTCGGACAGGATTAACTATGGCTACACCTTC. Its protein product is CASSPSDRINYGYTF.

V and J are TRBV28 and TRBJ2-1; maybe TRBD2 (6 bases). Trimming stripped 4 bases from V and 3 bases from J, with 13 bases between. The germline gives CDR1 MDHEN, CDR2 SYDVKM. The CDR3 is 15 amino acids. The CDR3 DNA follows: TGTGCCAGCAGTTCTAGTCAGGGAGGCTACAATGAGCAGTTCTTC. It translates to CASSSSQGGYNEQFF. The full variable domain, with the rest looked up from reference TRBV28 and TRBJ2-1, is DVKVTQSSRYLVKRTGEKVFLECVQDMDHENMFWYRQDPGLGLRLIYFSYDVKMKEKGDIPEGYSVSREKKERFSLILESASTNQTSMYLCASSSSQGGYNEQFFGPGTRLTVL.

The CDR3, as DNA: TGTGCCACTCAAGGTGGGAGAGAAGAGACCCAGTACTTC. Its translation is CATQGGREETQYF. The chain recombines TRBV10-3 with TRBJ2-5, with D possibly TRBD2 on 5 matching bases. Germline assignment: CDR1 ENHRY and CDR2 SYGVKD. V lost 10 bases and J lost 3, with 15 bases in between. This CDR3 has 13 amino acids.

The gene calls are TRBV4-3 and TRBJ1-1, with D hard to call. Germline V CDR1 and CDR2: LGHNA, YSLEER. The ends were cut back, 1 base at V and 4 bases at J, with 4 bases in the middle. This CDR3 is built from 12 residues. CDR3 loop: CASSQGFTEAFF. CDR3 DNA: TGCGCCAGCAGCCAAGGGTTCACTGAAGCTTTCTTT.

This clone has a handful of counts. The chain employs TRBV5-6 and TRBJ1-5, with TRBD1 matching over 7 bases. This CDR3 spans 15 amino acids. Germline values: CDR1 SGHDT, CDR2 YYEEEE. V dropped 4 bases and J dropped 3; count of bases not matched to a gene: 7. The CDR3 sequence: CASSRRGQFNQPQHF. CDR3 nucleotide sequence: TGTGCCAGCAGCAGAAGGGGACAGTTCAATCAGCCCCAGCATTTT.

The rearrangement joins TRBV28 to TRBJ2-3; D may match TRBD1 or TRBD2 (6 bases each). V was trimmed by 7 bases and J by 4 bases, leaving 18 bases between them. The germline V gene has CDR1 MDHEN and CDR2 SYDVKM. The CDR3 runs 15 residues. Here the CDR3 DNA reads TGTGCCAGCACCCCGGTATCCGGGGGCGCAGATACGCAGTATTTT. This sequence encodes CASTPVSGGADTQYF.

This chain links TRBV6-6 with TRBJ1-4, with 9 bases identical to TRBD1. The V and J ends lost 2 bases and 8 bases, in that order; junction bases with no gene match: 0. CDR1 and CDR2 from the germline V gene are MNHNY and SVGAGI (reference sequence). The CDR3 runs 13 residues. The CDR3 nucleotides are TGTGCCAGCAGTTACGGGACAGGGGAAAAACTGTTTTTT. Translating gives CASSYGTGEKLFF.

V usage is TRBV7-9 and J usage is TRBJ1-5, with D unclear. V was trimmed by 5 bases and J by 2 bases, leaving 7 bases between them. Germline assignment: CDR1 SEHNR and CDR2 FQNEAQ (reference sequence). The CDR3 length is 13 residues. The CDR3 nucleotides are TGTGCCAGCAGCCCGTCCGGCAATCAGCCCCAGCATTTT. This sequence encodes CASSPSGNQPQHF.

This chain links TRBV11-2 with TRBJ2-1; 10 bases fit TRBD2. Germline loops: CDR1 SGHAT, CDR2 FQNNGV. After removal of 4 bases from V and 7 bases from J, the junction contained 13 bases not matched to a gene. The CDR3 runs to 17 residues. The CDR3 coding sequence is TGTGCCAGCAGCTCCACCGCAGGGCTAGCGGGAGTGAATGAGCAGTTCTTC. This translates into CASSSTAGLAGVNEQFF.

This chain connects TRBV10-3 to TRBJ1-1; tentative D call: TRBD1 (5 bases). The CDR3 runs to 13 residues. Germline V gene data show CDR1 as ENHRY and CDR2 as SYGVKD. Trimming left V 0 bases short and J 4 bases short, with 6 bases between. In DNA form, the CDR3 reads TGTGCCATCAGTGAGTCGGGGGGCACTGAAGCTTTCTTT. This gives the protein CAISESGGTEAFF.

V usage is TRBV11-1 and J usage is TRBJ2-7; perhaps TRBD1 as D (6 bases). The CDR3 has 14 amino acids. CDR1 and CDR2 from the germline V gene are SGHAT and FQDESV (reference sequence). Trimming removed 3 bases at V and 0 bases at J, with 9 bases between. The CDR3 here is CASSFGTYSYEQYF. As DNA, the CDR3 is TGTGCCAGCAGCTTCGGGACATACTCCTACGAGCAGTACTTC.

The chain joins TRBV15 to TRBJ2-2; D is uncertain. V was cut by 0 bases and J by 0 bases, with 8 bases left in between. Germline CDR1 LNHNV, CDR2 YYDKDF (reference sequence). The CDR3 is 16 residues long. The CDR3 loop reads CATSREDPSNTGELFF. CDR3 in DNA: TGTGCCACCAGCAGAGAAGACCCTTCGAACACCGGGGAGCTGTTTTTT. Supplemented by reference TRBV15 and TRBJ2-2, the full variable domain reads DAMVIQNPRYQVTQFGKPVTLSCSQTLNHNVMYWYQQKSSQAPKLLFHYYDKDFNNEADTPDNFQSRRPNTSFCFLDIRSPGLGDTAMYLCATSREDPSNTGELFFGEGSRLTVL.

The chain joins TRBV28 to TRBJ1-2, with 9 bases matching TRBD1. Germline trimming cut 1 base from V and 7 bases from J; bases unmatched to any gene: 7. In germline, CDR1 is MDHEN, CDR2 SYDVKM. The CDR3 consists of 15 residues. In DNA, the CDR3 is TGTGCCAGCAGTTTATTAGTAGGACAGGGGAGTGGCTACACCTTC. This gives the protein CASSLLVGQGSGYTF.

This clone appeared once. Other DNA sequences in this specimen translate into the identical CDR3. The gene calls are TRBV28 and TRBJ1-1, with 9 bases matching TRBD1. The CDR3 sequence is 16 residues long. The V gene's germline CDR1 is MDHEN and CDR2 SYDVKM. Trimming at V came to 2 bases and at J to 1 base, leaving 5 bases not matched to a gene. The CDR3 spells CASSLLPGQGNTEAFF. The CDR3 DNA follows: TGTGCCAGCAGTTTACTTCCGGGACAGGGGAACACTGAAGCTTTCTTT. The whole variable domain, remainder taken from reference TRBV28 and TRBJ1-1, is DVKVTQSSRYLVKRTGEKVFLECVQDMDHENMFWYRQDPGLGLRLIYFSYDVKMKEKGDIPEGYSVSREKKERFSLILESASTNQTSMYLCASSLLPGQGNTEAFFGQGTRLTVV.

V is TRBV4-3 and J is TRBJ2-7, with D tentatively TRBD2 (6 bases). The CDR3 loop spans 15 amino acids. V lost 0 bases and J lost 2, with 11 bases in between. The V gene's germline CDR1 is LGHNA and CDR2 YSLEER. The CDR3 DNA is TGCGCCAGCAGCCAAGATCATCGGGGGACCTACGAGCAGTACTTC. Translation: CASSQDHRGTYEQYF.

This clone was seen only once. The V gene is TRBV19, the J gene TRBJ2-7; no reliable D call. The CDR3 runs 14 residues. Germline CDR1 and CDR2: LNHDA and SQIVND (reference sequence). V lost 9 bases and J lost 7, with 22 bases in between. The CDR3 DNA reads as TGTGCCAGCTCATCGGGTCGGAGTGCAGGAGAGCAGTACTTC. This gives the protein CASSSGRSAGEQYF. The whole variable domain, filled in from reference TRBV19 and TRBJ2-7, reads DGGITQSPKYLFRKEGQNVTLSCEQNLNHDAMYWYRQDPGQGLRLIYYSQIVNDFQKGDIAEGYSVSREKKESFPLTVTSAQKNPTAFYLCASSSGRSAGEQYFGPGTRLTVT.

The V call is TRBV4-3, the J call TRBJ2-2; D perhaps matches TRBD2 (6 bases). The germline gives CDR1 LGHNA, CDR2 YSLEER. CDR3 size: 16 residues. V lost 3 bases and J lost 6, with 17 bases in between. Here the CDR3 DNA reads TGCGCCAGCAGCCAGCAAGGGGTCGGGAGCGCCGGGGAGCTGTTTTTT. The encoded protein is CASSQQGVGSAGELFF.

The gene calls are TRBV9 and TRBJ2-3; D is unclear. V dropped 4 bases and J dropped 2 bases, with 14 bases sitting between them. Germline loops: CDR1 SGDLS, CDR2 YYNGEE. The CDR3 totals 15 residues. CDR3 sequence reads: CASSPERKSTDTQYF. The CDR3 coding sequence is TGTGCCAGCAGCCCTGAGAGAAAATCCACAGATACGCAGTATTTT.

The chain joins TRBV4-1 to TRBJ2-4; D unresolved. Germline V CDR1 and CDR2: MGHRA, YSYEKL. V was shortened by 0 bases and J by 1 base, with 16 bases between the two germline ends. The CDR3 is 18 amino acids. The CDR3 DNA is TGCGCCAGCAGCCAAGATCCGAACAGTTTTCTGGCCAAAAACATTCAGTACTTC. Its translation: CASSQDPNSFLAKNIQYF.

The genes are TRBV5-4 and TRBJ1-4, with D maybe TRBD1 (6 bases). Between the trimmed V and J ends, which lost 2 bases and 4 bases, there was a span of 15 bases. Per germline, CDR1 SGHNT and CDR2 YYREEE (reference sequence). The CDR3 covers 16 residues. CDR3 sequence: CASSFGGGLNNEKLFF. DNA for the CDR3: TGTGCCAGCAGCTTCGGGGGCGGACTGAATAATGAAAAACTGTTTTTT.